A single sample is the source of the 15 T cell receptor beta chains below, sequenced in a study of blood T cell repertoires in COVID-19 (dated by TCRdb to 2018 to 2020). The method behind the library was the immunoSEQ multiplex PCR assay. The clones in this table, taken by TCRdb from immuneACCESS, are in-frame only. Not every clone is retained; where verified, under half of the shortfall comes from an unresolved V gene, and the cause of the rest is unknown. This sample comprises 300,000 or so clones, more than 80% of them detected only once. 3% to 4% of the sample lies in the top ten. Input material: peripheral blood. These receptors were taken from a middle-aged woman with acute or convalescent COVID-19.

The rearrangement joins TRBV21-1 to TRBJ2-1; the table names TRBD1, a call not compared with the DNA. TRBV21-1 is tagged as a pseudogene. CDR3 length: 15 residues. The CDR3 is CASRDTKGCRNEQFF. The CDR3 DNA follows: TGTGCCAGCAGGGACACCAAAGGATGTAGGAATGAGCAGTTCTTC.

The chain has TRBV27 and TRBJ1-1; 7 nucleotides align to TRBD1. V lost 3 bases, J lost 10 bases, and 14 bases stayed unmatched. The CDR3 is made up of 15 amino acids. The germline V gene encodes CDR1 MNHEY and CDR2 SMNVEV (reference sequence). This CDR3 reads CASSLRDRDSQGAFF. As DNA, the CDR3 is TGTGCCAGCAGTTTGAGGGACCGGGACAGCCAGGGAGCTTTCTTT.

The V gene is TRBV6-2 or TRBV6-3, the J gene TRBJ1-2; 8 nucleotides agree with TRBD1. Germline values: CDR1 MNHEY, CDR2 SVGEGT. The V gene end was trimmed by 0 bases and the J gene end by 4 bases; junction bases not matched to a gene: 4. The CDR3 totals 15 residues. The CDR3 coding sequence is TGTGCCAGCAGTTACTCGACAGGGGAGGGCTATGGCTACACCTTC. Translating gives CASSYSTGEGYGYTF.

This chain uses TRBV2 with TRBJ1-4; D remains ambiguous. The CDR3 is made up of 16 amino acids. CDR1 is SNHLY and CDR2 is FYNNEI in the germline V gene. Between the trimmed V and J ends, which lost 6 bases and 3 bases, there was a span of 17 bases. CDR3 DNA: TGTGCCAGCAGGGAAAATCCCAGGCAGGCTAATGAAAAACTGTTTTTT. As protein: CASRENPRQANEKLFF.

The chain carries TRBV5-4 and TRBJ1-2; TRBD1 aligns across 9 bases. With 1 base clipped from V and 7 bases from J, the junction kept 8 bases outside the gene matches. Per the germline V gene, CDR1 is SGHNT and CDR2 is YYREEE (reference sequence). This CDR3 spans 15 amino acids. The CDR3 DNA reads as TGTGCCAGCAGCTTGCCCCGGGACAGGGCTCGTGGCTACACCTTC. Its translation is CASSLPRDRARGYTF.

CDR3 nucleotide sequence: TGTGCCAGTAGTATACGCCCGGTTGCAACTAATGAAAAACTGTTTTTT. This translates into CASSIRPVATNEKLFF. The chain is built from TRBV19 and TRBJ1-4; D is uncertain. CDR3 length equals 16 residues. With 2 bases removed from V and 0 bases from J, the gap between germline ends came to 10 bases. Germline assignment: CDR1 LNHDA and CDR2 SQIVND (reference sequence).

The rearrangement joins TRBV11-2 to TRBJ1-2; D possibly corresponds to TRBD1 (5 bases). From germline, CDR1 is SGHAT and CDR2 FQNNGV. V was pared by 5 bases and J by 6 bases, with 10 bases between. This CDR3 has 12 amino acids. The CDR3 DNA reads as TGTGCCAGCAGCGGGTCAGGGAATGGCTACACCTTC. Its translation is CASSGSGNGYTF.

The rearrangement uses TRBV7-9 and TRBJ1-5, with TRBD1 matching over 7 bases. Germline CDR1 and CDR2: SEHNR and FQNEAQ (reference sequence). Losses at the gene ends were 7 bases for V and 2 bases for J; bases not matched to a gene: 14. The CDR3 has 17 residues. In DNA, the CDR3 is TGTGCCAGCACACTATCAGGGGGGATTTACGGCAATCAGCCCCAGCATTTT. Its protein product is CASTLSGGIYGNQPQHF.

This chain links TRBV7-2 with TRBJ1-2, with D unresolved. Trimming shortened V by 0 bases and J by 6 bases, and 8 bases separated the two germline ends. Germline assignment: CDR1 SGHTA and CDR2 FQGNSA. The CDR3 totals 13 residues. CDR3 DNA sequence: TGTGCCAGCAGCTTAGCCCCCTTCGATGGCTACACCTTC. Translation gives CASSLAPFDGYTF.

This clone was seen only once. The chain is built from TRBV4-1 and TRBJ1-2; 7 nucleotides match TRBD1. V gave up 3 bases and J gave up 8 bases; unmatched junction bases: 9. Germline-derived CDR1 and CDR2 are MGHRA and YSYEKL. The CDR3 sequence is 14 residues long. CDR3 residues: CASSQPTGKDGYTF. The CDR3 nucleotides are TGCGCCAGCAGCCAGCCGACAGGGAAGGACGGCTACACCTTC.

V and J are TRBV6-5 and TRBJ2-2; D unclear. The germline V gene has CDR1 MNHEY and CDR2 SVGAGI. CDR3 length: 12 residues. Trimming removed 5 bases at V and 6 bases at J, with 7 bases between. Here the CDR3 DNA reads TGTGCCAGCAGTCCTCTGTCCGGGGAGCTGTTTTTT. As protein: CASSPLSGELFF.

CDR3 amino acids: CASSQGTGMGQPQHF. In nucleotides, the CDR3 is TGTGCCAGCAGCCAAGGGACAGGGATGGGTCAGCCCCAGCATTTT. The chain uses TRBV3-1 (or the pseudogene TRBV3-2) and TRBJ1-5, with 8 bases lining up with TRBD1. V was pared by 1 base and J by 6 bases, with 5 bases of the junction left unmatched. The CDR3 contains 15 residues. The V gene's germline CDR1 is LGHDT and CDR2 YNNKEL (reference sequence).

The rearrangement links TRBV6-5 to TRBJ2-7; TRBD1 matches 9 bases. V was pared by 7 bases and J by 6 bases, with 13 bases of the junction left unmatched. The germline V gene encodes CDR1 MNHEY and CDR2 SVGAGI. The CDR3 has 15 amino acids. The CDR3: CASMDGGQGLSEQYV. CDR3 DNA sequence: TGTGCCAGCATGGACGGGGGACAGGGTCTTTCCGAGCAGTACGTC.

The rearrangement links TRBV18 to TRBJ1-3; the D gene is possibly TRBD1 (5 bases). This CDR3 comprises 14 residues. The germline gives CDR1 KGHSH, CDR2 LQKENI. The V and J ends lost 2 bases and 1 base respectively, with 6 bases between them. The CDR3 here is CASSPWTSGNTIYF. In DNA form, the CDR3 reads TGTGCCAGCTCACCATGGACATCTGGAAACACCATATATTTT. Supplemented by reference TRBV18 and TRBJ1-3, the full variable domain reads NAGVMQNPRHLVRRRGQEARLRCSPMKGHSHVYWYRQLPEEGLKFMVYLQKENIIDESGMPKERFSAEFPKEGPSILRIQQVVRGDSAAYFCASSPWTSGNTIYFGEGSWLTVV.

This clone occurred once. The gene calls are TRBV13 and TRBJ1-4; TRBD1 might be the D (6 bases). Between the trimmed V and J ends, which lost 2 bases and 2 bases, there was a span of 9 bases. Germline V CDR1 and CDR2: PRHDT, FYEKMQ (reference sequence). CDR3 length equals 15 residues. Written as DNA, the CDR3 is TGTGCCAGCAGCTTACGGGGGGGCACTAATGAAAAACTGTTTTTT. Its protein product is CASSLRGGTNEKLFF.